This T cell receptor beta chain was recovered during a study of radiation and T cells in renal cell carcinoma. Clones were read by immunoSEQ multiplex PCR, and TCRdb kept only the in-frame ones, dropping some. Here the sample spans around 180,000 clones, around 90% being singletons. This CDR3 is built from 13 residues. Per germline, CDR1 MNHNY and CDR2 SVGAGI (reference sequence). V lost 6 bases and J lost 3, with 8 bases in between. This clone has just one count. Time point in this sample: blood 4 weeks post-SBRT, at nephrectomy. Described treatment: 15 Gy SBRT to primary tumor, nephrectomy 4 weeks later.

The source was blood, collected from a patient whose treatment included radiotherapy and nephrectomy. The chain uses TRBV6-6 and TRBJ1-4, with D unclear. This clonotype was sampled from a woman aged 45-65 years with renal cell carcinoma. Here the CDR3 DNA reads TGTGCCAGCAGCGCGCCGTCTAATGAAAAACTGTTTTTT. Its translation: CASSAPSNEKLFF.